This T cell receptor beta chain was profiled in a study of immune evolution from preneoplasia to lung adenocarcinoma (dated by TCRdb to about 2021). As for the study more broadly: HLA loss of heterozygosity was seen in 7%, 15% and 33% of AIS, MIA and ADC lesions, and in no AAH lesions. The study profiled immune contexture across lung adenocarcinoma precursors and invasive adenocarcinoma using immune gene expression, TCR sequencing and multiplex immunofluorescence. Resected precursor lesions (AAH, AIS, MIA) and invasive adenocarcinomas were compared against paired morphologically normal lung tissue. The sample size was set by how many specimens were available, not by a prior power calculation. The immune data were integrated with whole exome sequencing and methylation data from the same cohort of nodules. In total, the cohort included some 50 patients with pulmonary nodules, all of whom underwent surgical resection. TCR sequencing data came from 51 patients. The study reported that more than 85 samples were used for TCR sequencing. POLYSOLVER was used to infer Class I HLA alleles from exome data, while LOHHLA was used to detect allele-specific HLA loss.

V drops 5 bases and J drops 3 bases, leaving 10 bases in between. Reading the germline V gene (reference sequence) gives CDR1 LNHNV and CDR2 YYDKDF. The CDR3 runs 13 residues from the cysteine to the phenylalanine. Solely the CDR3 DNA is kept, with 39 bases framed from the first base. Overall study results and their limits: Compared with EGFR-mutant or double wild-type lesions, KRAS-mutant nodules had the highest T cell clonality. Because all patients came from Japan and China, whether the findings apply to Western populations was uncertain. Findings were based on association rather than direct causation; larger cohorts with long-term follow-up and longitudinal biopsies were deemed needed. Normal lung had the highest top T cell clone frequencies, and these frequencies appeared to fall progressively from AAH through AIS, MIA and invasive adenocarcinoma. Clonality was highest in normal lung, while later-stage lesions appeared to show lower clonality but higher T cell density and diversity.

Worth noting for this clone: Its antigen is still unknown. Base qualities are not at hand, and no much larger clone is one base apart.

Patients underwent resection in Japan or China between about 2014 and 2017. Two lung cancer pathologists independently confirmed the histologic diagnosis of each case on H&E slides. Premalignant or tumor cells were enriched for nucleic acid extraction by macro-dissection performed after pathologic assessment. The AllPrep DNA/RNA FFPE Kit was used to isolate DNA from FFPE tissue. TCR beta CDR3 regions were sequenced from DNA using the immunoSEQ hsTCRbeta Kit. Per the source publication's procedure: The ImmunoSEQ Analyzer was used to analyse the TCR sequencing data. T cell clonality was calculated on productive rearrangements as 1 minus Pielou's evenness. To measure T cell diversity, the inverse Simpson index was applied to productive templates. T cell density was defined as TCR beta template counts normalized to usable DNA, with usable DNA estimated by amplification and sequencing of housekeeping genes. Two-sided Kruskal-Wallis tests were used to compare TCR metrics between histologic stages. TCRdb re-hosts the immuneACCESS table, in-frame sequences only. Its copies lack some clones; in the studies checked, an unresolved V gene accounts for under half of them, and the cause for the rest is not known. V and J calls and clone size are given by that table; D and trimming were obtained from the DNA. In all, the sample holds around 7,500 clones, and about four fifths of those were seen once. About 2.5% of the sample rests with the top ten.

The sequence joins TRBV15 to TRBJ1-1, with no D gene named confidently. This TCR derives from a person aged 35-50 years with lung adenocarcinoma. Sequenced sample: FFPE invasive lung adenocarcinoma tissue. This specimen's cell subset or site label, per the study, means: frankly invasive lung adenocarcinoma (ADC). The CDR3 protein: CATSRFKDTEAFF. The DNA is TGTGCCACCAGCCGATTTAAGGACACTGAAGCTTTCTTT.